This T cell receptor beta chain was profiled in a study of T-cell memory formation after mild COVID-19. With respect to this clonotype: Antigen: not known.

Points from the study as a whole: Clones that got smaller from day 15 to 85 had even CD4/CD8, while clones growing later tipped toward CD4+.

This CDR3 has 15 residues. V lost 5 bases to trimming and J lost 5 bases; unmatched junction nucleotides: 7. Germline V gene data show CDR1 as SGHTA and CDR2 as FQGTGA. Each CDR3 protein is one row after TCRdb ran MiXCR on the 5' RACE reads. The table lists roughly 130,000 distinct CDR3 sequences, roughly 6.2% of them singletons. Specimen: PBMCs or a T cell subset sorted from them (not recorded which). V usage is TRBV7-3 and J usage is TRBJ2-1, with 9 bases identical to TRBD1. This TCR derives from an adult woman who had mild COVID-19 (a few samples of this study predate the infection). Cell type and time point are not known. The CDR3: CASSPDRGGHNEQFF. The CDR3 DNA follows: TGTGCCAGCAGCCCCGACAGGGGGGGCCACAATGAGCAGTTCTTC.